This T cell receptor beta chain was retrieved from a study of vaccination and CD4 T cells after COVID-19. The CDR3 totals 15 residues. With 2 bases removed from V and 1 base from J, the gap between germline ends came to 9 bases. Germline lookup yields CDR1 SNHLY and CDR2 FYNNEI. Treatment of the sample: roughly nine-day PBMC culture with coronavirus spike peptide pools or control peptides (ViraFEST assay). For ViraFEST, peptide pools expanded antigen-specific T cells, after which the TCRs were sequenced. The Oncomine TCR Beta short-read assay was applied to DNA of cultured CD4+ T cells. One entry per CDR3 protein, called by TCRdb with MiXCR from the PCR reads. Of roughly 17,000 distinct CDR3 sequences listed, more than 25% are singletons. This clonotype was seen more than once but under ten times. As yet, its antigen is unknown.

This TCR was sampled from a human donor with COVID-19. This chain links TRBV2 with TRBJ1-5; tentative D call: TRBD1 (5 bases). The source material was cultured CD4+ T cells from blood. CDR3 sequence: CASSERGLSNQPQHF. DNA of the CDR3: TGTGCCAGCAGTGAAAGGGGTTTGAGCAATCAGCCCCAGCATTTT.